This TCR beta chain was identified in a study of cytomegalovirus exposure and HLA in healthy donors. Per the germline V gene, CDR1 is SNHLY and CDR2 is FYNNEI. Deletions cut 3 bases from V and 6 bases from J, with 12 bases between. The CDR3 length is 15 residues. The table came from immunoSEQ multiplex PCR; TCRdb's copy has only in-frame clones and leaves some out. The sample lists some 290,000 clones; 88% were seen once. This receptor was obtained from a man between 25 and 39 years old in good health and CMV-seronegative. Sequenced sample: PBMCs. The rearrangement joins TRBV2 to TRBJ1-6; D might be TRBD1 (5 bases). The CDR3: CASSDGDRLNSPLHF. As DNA, the CDR3 is TGTGCCAGCAGTGATGGCGACAGACTTAATTCACCCCTCCACTTT.